The 9 T cell receptor beta chains presented below share a single source sample, sequenced in a study of blood T cell repertoires in COVID-19. The assay was immunoSEQ multiplex PCR, and TCRdb's table has in-frame clones only and misses some. Here the sample spans around 100,000 clones, approximately 78% being singletons. Sequencing was performed on peripheral blood. The receptors stem from a man aged 70 or older with acute or convalescent COVID-19.

This chain connects TRBV5-1 to TRBJ2-2; D remains ambiguous. The CDR3 spans 16 residues. Germline-derived CDR1 and CDR2 are SGHRS and YFSETQ. The V gene lost 4 bases and the J gene lost 0 bases, with 13 bases spanning the gap. The CDR3 protein is CASSPKAAANTGELFF. The DNA for the CDR3 is TGCGCCAGCAGCCCAAAGGCGGCCGCGAACACCGGGGAGCTGTTTTTT.

The rearrangement joins TRBV24-1 to TRBJ2-1; 11 nucleotides agree with TRBD1. CDR1 KGHDR and CDR2 SFDVKD come from the germline V gene. Losses at the gene ends were 3 bases for V and 11 bases for J; bases not matched to a gene: 5. The CDR3 is 14 residues long. The CDR3, as DNA: TGTGCCACCAGTGATGGACAGGGGGCGGCTAAGCAGTTCTTC. Translation gives CATSDGQGAAKQFF.

This clone appeared a single time. The chain couples TRBV6-5 to TRBJ2-1; the D is unclear. Trimming shortened V by 5 bases and J by 8 bases, and 7 bases separated the two germline ends. This CDR3 has 11 amino acids. The germline CDR1 and CDR2 sequences are MNHEY and SVGAGI. Written as DNA, the CDR3 is TGTGCCAGCAGTCTACTTGATGAGCAGTTCTTC. Translated: CASSLLDEQFF.

The chain links TRBV28 to TRBJ1-6, with D maybe TRBD1 (5 bases). This CDR3 region has 15 residues. The V gene's germline CDR1 is MDHEN and CDR2 SYDVKM. V lost 3 bases and J 1 base, leaving 7 bases between the germline ends. The CDR3 DNA is TGTGCCAGCAGTTTGTACAGGTCCTATAATTCACCCCTCCACTTT. Translated: CASSLYRSYNSPLHF.

The chain carries TRBV28 and TRBJ1-2; a possible D gene is TRBD1 (6 bases). CDR1 is MDHEN and CDR2 is SYDVKM in the germline V gene. Trimming cost V 4 bases and J 3 bases, with 18 bases left between them. The CDR3 is 16 residues long. The CDR3 protein is CASSSPGQLGHYGYTF. CDR3 bases: TGTGCCAGCAGTTCGCCGGGACAACTCGGCCACTATGGCTACACCTTC.

In regard to this clone: The same CDR3 arises from other DNA sequences in this sample as well. The chain has TRBV6-5 and TRBJ1-5, with 10 bases lining up with TRBD1. Trimming removed 5 bases from V and 1 base from J; junction bases left unmatched: 2. CDR3 length equals 15 residues. Germline V CDR1 and CDR2: MNHEY, SVGAGI. The CDR3 protein is CASSRDRGSNQPQHF. Written as DNA, the CDR3 is TGTGCCAGCAGTAGGGACAGGGGAAGCAATCAGCCCCAGCATTTT.

The CDR3 protein is CASSVELDTQYF. DNA for the CDR3: TGTGCCAGCAGCGTAGAACTCGATACGCAGTATTTT. V is TRBV9 and J is TRBJ2-3; D gene uncertain. The CDR3 covers 12 residues. The V and J ends lost 0 bases and 6 bases respectively, with 5 bases between them. In germline, CDR1 is SGDLS, CDR2 YYNGEE.

The chain carries TRBV6-5 and TRBJ1-3; tentative D call: TRBD1 (6 bases). V dropped 6 bases and J dropped 0 bases, with 12 bases sitting between them. The CDR3 extends over 15 amino acids. The germline CDR1 and CDR2 sequences are MNHEY and SVGAGI. The CDR3 here is CASRRDTNSGNTIYF. CDR3 nucleotides: TGTGCCAGCAGACGGGACACCAACTCTGGAAACACCATATATTTT.

In its sample, this clone was seen many times. This chain joins TRBV18 and TRBJ2-7; 12 nucleotides match TRBD1. This CDR3 region has 14 residues. V lost 5 bases to trimming and J lost 7 bases; unmatched junction nucleotides: 6. Germline CDR1 and CDR2: KGHSH and LQKENI. CDR3 DNA sequence: TGTGCCAGCTCAAAGGGACAGGGGGCGCGTGAGCAGTACTTC. This codes for CASSKGQGAREQYF.